This T cell receptor (beta chain) derives from a study of T-cell memory formation after mild COVID-19. A few counts support this clonotype. Its antigen is as yet unknown. Study results and limitations: Memory sampled before infection contained some responding clones, suggesting cross-reactive memory joined. There was no confirmation that second-wave clones peaking on day 37 were SARS-CoV-2 specific. Mainly CM and EM harbored the contracting CD4+ clones; mainly EMRA harbored the CD8+ ones.

Trimming stripped 2 bases from V and 4 bases from J, with 8 bases between. The CDR3 runs 13 residues. Germline V gives CDR1 SGHVS, CDR2 FQNEAQ. cDNA libraries for TCR alpha and TCR beta, carrying sample barcodes and UMIs, came from 5'RACE with constant-segment primers. TCRdb reprocessed the 5' RACE reads via MiXCR and lists one record per CDR3 protein. The sample includes about 470,000 distinct CDR3 sequences, roughly 25% of them seen just once. The TCR sequence derives from an adult woman who had mild COVID-19 (a few samples of this study predate the infection). Cell type and time point are not known. The chain employs TRBV7-8 and TRBJ2-5; no clear D. Sequenced input: PBMCs or a T cell subset sorted from them (not recorded which). The CDR3 spells CASSLTFGETQYF. As DNA, the CDR3 is TGTGCCAGCAGCTTAACGTTCGGAGAGACCCAGTACTTC.